A single sample gave rise to the 17 T cell receptor beta chains below, sequenced in a study of CD8 T cells in Susac syndrome. Reverse transcription of about 0.45 to 1 ug RNA was performed with random hexamers. TCRdb ran MiXCR on the immunoSEQ multiplex PCR reads and lists one entry per CDR3 protein. The sample comprises approximately 200,000 distinct CDR3 sequences, around 95% of which are singletons, and approximately 0.09% rests with the top ten. The sequencing input was CD4+ T cells from PBMCs. The receptors stem from a human donor with multiple sclerosis.

This rearrangement joins TRBV12-5 to TRBJ2-1; TRBD2 might be the D (6 bases). With 0 bases removed from V and 15 bases from J, the gap between germline ends came to 15 bases. The CDR3 spans 13 residues. Germline CDR1 is LGHNT and CDR2 is FRNRAP. CDR3 DNA sequence: TGTGCTAGTGGTTTGGTAGTTGGGGAGGACGGGTTCTTC. This sequence encodes CASGLVVGEDGFF.

V is TRBV28 and J is TRBJ2-7, with D unclear. The CDR3 consists of 14 residues. The germline V and J ends were trimmed by 6 bases and 2 bases, with 14 bases remaining between them. Germline-derived CDR1 and CDR2 are MDHEN and SYDVKM. This CDR3 is CASSLEESTYEQYF. CDR3 coding DNA: TGTGCCAGCAGCCTTGAAGAATCCACCTACGAGCAGTACTTC.

This chain connects TRBV18 to TRBJ2-7; D gene unclear. V lost 1 base, J lost 0 bases, and 7 bases lay in between. From germline, CDR1 is KGHSH and CDR2 LQKENI. The length of the CDR3 is 14 residues. The CDR3 bases are TGTGCCAGCTCACCACGGTCAGCCTCCTACGAGCAGTACTTC. Its translation is CASSPRSASYEQYF.

V is TRBV29-1 and J is TRBJ1-1, with no clear D. With 7 bases removed from V and 4 bases from J, the gap between germline ends came to 13 bases. The CDR3 is made up of 12 amino acids. Germline V lookup: CDR1 SQVTM, CDR2 ANQGSEA. The CDR3 reads CSGTVGSTEAFF. The CDR3 DNA follows: TGCAGCGGTACCGTCGGGAGCACTGAAGCTTTCTTT.

The chain recombines TRBV29-1 with TRBJ1-2, with D maybe TRBD1 (5 bases). The CDR3 is 13 amino acids. CDR1 SQVTM and CDR2 ANQGSEA come from the germline V gene. CDR3 region: CTASSRGYYGYTF. CDR3 bases: TGCACCGCCTCTTCGCGGGGGTACTATGGCTACACCTTC.

J is TRBJ2-2 and V is TRBV7-9; D is undetermined. Germline CDR1 and CDR2: SEHNR and FQNEAQ (reference sequence). V was shortened by 1 base and J by 6 bases, with 3 bases between the two germline ends. This CDR3 comprises 12 residues. Written as DNA, the CDR3 is TGTGCCAGCAGCTTAGAGGCCGGGGAGCTGTTTTTT. Its protein product is CASSLEAGELFF.

The table lists this clonotype with a count of one. V and J are TRBV4-1 and TRBJ1-1; TRBD1 aligns across 10 bases. CDR1 and CDR2 from the germline V gene are MGHRA and YSYEKL. The V and J ends lost 2 bases and 11 bases, in that order; junction bases with no gene match: 8. This CDR3 is built from 14 residues. The CDR3 here is CASSQTGTGDFAFF. CDR3 DNA sequence: TGCGCCAGCAGCCAAACCGGGACAGGGGATTTTGCTTTCTTT.

V usage is TRBV3-1 and J usage is TRBJ1-1; a possible D gene is TRBD1 (5 bases). The germline CDR1 and CDR2 sequences are LGHDT and YNNKEL (reference sequence). The CDR3 consists of 11 residues. V was shortened by 3 bases and J by 7 bases, with 6 bases between the two germline ends. The CDR3: CASSHDSEAFF. CDR3 nucleotide sequence: TGTGCCAGCAGCCATGACAGTGAAGCTTTCTTT.

The gene calls are TRBV4-2 and TRBJ1-5; possibly TRBD1 for D (6 bases). The CDR3 is 18 amino acids. The germline gives CDR1 LGHNA, CDR2 YNFKEQ. Trimming pared 0 bases from V and 6 bases from J, leaving 21 bases between. CDR3 protein: CASSQDRGQGSGSQPQHF. The CDR3 nucleotides read TGTGCCAGCAGCCAAGATCGGGGGCAGGGGTCAGGGAGTCAGCCCCAGCATTTT.

The CDR3 is CASSLEQSPPYEQYF. In DNA, the CDR3 is TGTGCCAGCAGTTTGGAACAGTCTCCCCCCTACGAGCAGTACTTC. This chain uses TRBV28 with TRBJ2-7, with D uncertain. CDR3 length: 15 amino acids. Germline V gene lookup returns CDR1 MDHEN and CDR2 SYDVKM. Trimming pared 3 bases from V and 2 bases from J, leaving 14 bases between.

Only a few counts were recorded for this clonotype. This rearrangement joins TRBV29-1 to TRBJ2-2; no clear D gene. The CDR3 spans 13 residues. Deletions cut 7 bases from V and 1 base from J, with 10 bases between. The V gene's germline CDR1 is SQVTM and CDR2 ANQGSEA. CDR3 sequence reads: CSGKGWNTGELFF. In DNA, the CDR3 is TGCAGCGGGAAGGGTTGGAACACCGGGGAGCTGTTTTTT.

The rearrangement uses TRBV14 and TRBJ2-1; D uncertain. Germline loops: CDR1 SGHDN, CDR2 FVKESK. The V end lost 3 bases, the J end lost 9 bases, and 18 bases lay between the germline ends. The CDR3 sequence is 15 residues long. The CDR3 loop is CASSHRTVPVGEQFF. Written as DNA, the CDR3 is TGTGCCAGCAGCCACCGAACGGTCCCAGTGGGTGAGCAGTTCTTC.

The V call is TRBV19, the J call TRBJ2-3, with 8 bases identical to TRBD2. J was trimmed by 5 bases and V by 7 bases; bases with no gene match: 8. The germline gives CDR1 LNHDA, CDR2 SQIVND (reference sequence). The CDR3 length is 14 residues. The CDR3: CASTLRRGVDTQYF. The CDR3 DNA reads as TGTGCCAGTACCCTCAGGCGGGGGGTAGATACGCAGTATTTT.

The rearrangement uses TRBV3-1 and TRBJ1-3; D is unresolved. This CDR3 comprises 16 residues. V gave up 1 base and J gave up 0 bases, with 10 bases separating them. Germline V lookup: CDR1 LGHDT, CDR2 YNNKEL (reference sequence). The CDR3 protein is CASSQAGGLSGNTIYF. CDR3 sequence (DNA): TGTGCCAGCAGCCAAGCGGGCGGACTCTCTGGAAACACCATATATTTT. Variable domain in full (rest from reference TRBV3-1 and TRBJ1-3): DTAVSQTPKYLVTQMGNDKSIKCEQNLGHDTMYWYKQDSKKFLKIMFSYNNKELIINETVPNRFSPKSPDKAHLNLHINSLELGDSAVYFCASSQAGGLSGNTIYFGEGSWLTVV.

The chain combines TRBV15 with TRBJ2-7; TRBD1 matches at 11 bases. J gave up 9 bases and V 1 base, and 5 bases lay outside the gene matches. The CDR3 spans 14 residues. Germline lookup yields CDR1 LNHNV and CDR2 YYDKDF (reference sequence). The CDR3 DNA is TGTGCCACCAGCAGAGCGGGACAGGGGGACTGGCAGTACTTC. Its translation is CATSRAGQGDWQYF.

The V and J genes are TRBV12-3 or TRBV12-4 and TRBJ1-6, with a tentative D call TRBD1 (6 bases). Trimming removed 3 bases at V and 0 bases at J, with 21 bases between. The length of the CDR3 is 20 residues. DNA for the CDR3: TGTGCCAGCAGTTTTGGCAGGGGACGGCGGTCTACCTCCTATAATTCACCCCTCCACTTT. Translation: CASSFGRGRRSTSYNSPLHF.

This rearrangement joins TRBV7-9 to TRBJ2-2; no firm D call. The V and J ends lost 5 bases and 3 bases respectively, with 10 bases between them. This CDR3 is 14 amino acids long. Looked up from germline, CDR1 is SEHNR and CDR2 is FQNEAQ (reference sequence). CDR3 sequence: CASSLSGYTGELFF. The CDR3 bases are TGTGCCAGCAGCCTATCAGGTTACACCGGGGAGCTGTTTTTT.